This is a list of T cell receptor beta chains from one sample in a study of glioma-infiltrating T cells. TCRdb passed the multiplex PCR reads through MiXCR, listing each CDR3 protein once. The data show 300,000 to 450,000 distinct CDR3 sequences, about 40% seen once. Specimen: glioma tissue, nonneoplastic brain tissue, or PBMCs (not recorded which). The receptors were sampled from a human donor with low-grade glioma or glioblastoma, undergoing nonglioma brain surgery, or in good health (not recorded which). CDR3s include the opening cysteine and the closing phenylalanine or tryptophan. The D gene is left open where the match is weak. Not every row has a clone size; where given, it reads once, few, many or a size class.

j_call: TRBJ2-3
v_call: TRBV24-1
clone_size: few
d_call: TRBD1
cdr3_aa: CATSDPRQGPSTDTQYF
cdr3_nt: TGTGCCACCAGTGACCCCCGACAGGGCCCAAGCACAGATACGCAGTATTTT

j_call: TRBJ2-3
v_call: TRBV28
clone_size: many
d_call: .
cdr3_aa: CASSTDGSSTDTQYF
cdr3_nt: TGTGCCAGCAGCACGGACGGTTCTAGCACAGATACGCAGTATTTT

j_call: TRBJ2-5
v_call: TRBV24-1
clone_size: .
d_call: .
cdr3_aa: CATSVHSIETQYF
cdr3_nt: TGTGCCACCAGTGTACATTCGATAGAGACCCAGTACTTC

j_call: TRBJ2-3
v_call: TRBV12-3/TRBV12-4
clone_size: once
d_call: .
cdr3_aa: CAGSYNRTESTDTQYF
cdr3_nt: TGTGCCGGCAGTTACAACCGGACAGAAAGCACAGATACGCAGTATTTT

j_call: TRBJ2-4
v_call: TRBV11-2
clone_size: .
d_call: .
cdr3_aa: CASSSNSGHGIQYF
cdr3_nt: TGTGCCAGCAGCTCTAACTCTGGCCACGGCATTCAGTACTTC

j_call: TRBJ2-3
v_call: TRBV15
clone_size: few
d_call: TRBD2
cdr3_aa: CATSRVKNSGRADTDTQYF
cdr3_nt: TGTGCCACCAGCAGAGTGAAAAATAGCGGGAGGGCCGACACAGATACGCAGTATTTT

j_call: TRBJ1-1
v_call: TRBV6-2/TRBV6-3
clone_size: .
d_call: .
cdr3_aa: CASSYSNGSDTEAFF
cdr3_nt: TGTGCCAGCAGTTACTCGAACGGTTCGGACACTGAAGCTTTCTTT

j_call: TRBJ1-1
v_call: TRBV20-1
clone_size: once
d_call: .
cdr3_aa: CSAPRFDRNPEAFF
cdr3_nt: TGCAGTGCCCCCCGATTCGACCGGAACCCTGAAGCTTTCTTT

j_call: TRBJ1-3
v_call: TRBV20-1
clone_size: .
d_call: .
cdr3_aa: CSARDPSKNTIYF
cdr3_nt: TGCAGTGCTAGAGACCCATCAAAAAACACCATATATTTT

j_call: TRBJ2-7
v_call: TRBV6-1
clone_size: .
d_call: TRBD2
cdr3_aa: CASSKGLGGRIEQYF
cdr3_nt: TGTGCCAGCAGTAAGGGACTAGGGGGTCGTATCGAGCAGTACTTC

j_call: TRBJ1-5
v_call: TRBV15
clone_size: many
d_call: .
cdr3_aa: CATSRDLGGNQPQHF
cdr3_nt: TGTGCCACCAGCAGAGATTTAGGGGGGAATCAGCCCCAGCATTTT

j_call: TRBJ1-1
v_call: TRBV24-1
clone_size: .
d_call: TRBD1
cdr3_aa: CASSQFPGQGNTEALF
cdr3_nt: TGTGCCAGCAGTCAATTCCCGGGACAGGGGAACACTGAAGCTCTCTTT

j_call: TRBJ1-1
v_call: TRBV19
clone_size: .
d_call: .
cdr3_aa: CASSPPGARTEAFF
cdr3_nt: TGTGCCAGTAGTCCCCCAGGGGCACGGACTGAAGCTTTCTTT

j_call: TRBJ2-7
v_call: TRBV13
clone_size: .
d_call: .
cdr3_aa: CARSLGLSSYEQYF
cdr3_nt: TGTGCCAGAAGCTTAGGCCTGAGCTCCTACGAGCAGTACTTC

j_call: TRBJ2-1
v_call: TRBV6-2/TRBV6-3
clone_size: .
d_call: .
cdr3_aa: CASSYSMLRVEQFF
cdr3_nt: TGTGCCAGCAGTTACTCGATGTTGAGGGTTGAGCAGTTCTTC

j_call: TRBJ1-5
v_call: TRBV27
clone_size: many
d_call: .
cdr3_aa: CASSFARGNQPQHF
cdr3_nt: TGTGCCAGCAGTTTTGCCAGGGGAAATCAGCCCCAGCATTTT

j_call: TRBJ2-7
v_call: TRBV5-4
clone_size: .
d_call: .
cdr3_aa: CASSGSEEQYF
cdr3_nt: TGTGCCAGCAGCGGTTCGGAGGAGCAGTACTTC

j_call: TRBJ2-2
v_call: TRBV11-1
clone_size: .
d_call: .
cdr3_aa: CASSLAHKATGELFF
cdr3_nt: TGTGCCAGCAGCTTAGCGCACAAAGCCACCGGGGAGCTGTTTTTT

j_call: TRBJ1-5
v_call: TRBV24-1
clone_size: few
d_call: TRBD1
cdr3_aa: CATSETGQGNQPQHF
cdr3_nt: TGTGCCACCAGTGAGACTGGACAGGGGAATCAGCCCCAGCATTTT

j_call: TRBJ2-3
v_call: TRBV19
clone_size: .
d_call: TRBD2
cdr3_aa: CASSRNGGAHTDTQYF
cdr3_nt: TGTGCCAGTAGTAGAAACGGGGGGGCACACACAGATACGCAGTATTTT

j_call: TRBJ2-7
v_call: TRBV28
clone_size: .
d_call: TRBD2
cdr3_aa: CASSLYAREPPYEQYF
cdr3_nt: TGTGCCAGCAGTTTATATGCGCGGGAGCCCCCCTACGAGCAGTACTTC

j_call: TRBJ2-1
v_call: TRBV28
clone_size: .
d_call: TRBD2
cdr3_aa: CASSPTRDYNKQFF
cdr3_nt: TGTGCCAGCAGCCCTACCAGGGACTACAATAAGCAGTTCTTC

j_call: TRBJ2-2
v_call: TRBV27
clone_size: many
d_call: .
cdr3_aa: CASTSNWFGTGELFF
cdr3_nt: TGTGCCAGCACCTCGAATTGGTTCGGCACCGGGGAGCTGTTTTTT

j_call: TRBJ2-3
v_call: TRBV7-2
clone_size: few
d_call: .
cdr3_aa: CASSQDLRIFATDTQYF
cdr3_nt: TGCGCCAGCAGCCAAGATCTCCGGATATTCGCCACAGATACGCAGTATTTT

j_call: TRBJ1-3
v_call: TRBV6-6
clone_size: .
d_call: .
cdr3_aa: CASSYSQHTGNTIYF
cdr3_nt: TGTGCCAGCAGTTACTCCCAGCACACTGGAAACACCATATATTTT

j_call: TRBJ1-1
v_call: TRBV6-1
clone_size: many
d_call: .
cdr3_aa: CASSPPGDRVAAFF
cdr3_nt: TGTGCCAGCAGCCCTCCAGGGGATCGTGTAGCAGCTTTCTTT

j_call: TRBJ2-1
v_call: TRBV27
clone_size: many
d_call: TRBD2
cdr3_aa: CASSNPGLAAYNEQFF
cdr3_nt: TGTGCCAGCAGTAATCCGGGACTAGCGGCCTACAATGAGCAGTTCTTC

j_call: TRBJ2-6
v_call: TRBV6-5
clone_size: .
d_call: .
cdr3_aa: CASIRPGTAGANVLTF
cdr3_nt: TGTGCCAGCATCCGACCCGGGACGGCTGGGGCCAACGTCCTGACTTTC

j_call: TRBJ2-1
v_call: TRBV5-1
clone_size: .
d_call: .
cdr3_aa: CASSPQERSSYNEQFF
cdr3_nt: TGCGCCAGCAGCCCGCAGGAGCGGAGCTCCTACAATGAGCAGTTCTTC

j_call: TRBJ2-7
v_call: TRBV2
clone_size: once
d_call: .
cdr3_aa: CASTRAETNTEQYF
cdr3_nt: TGTGCCAGCACAAGGGCAGAAACCAACACCGAGCAGTACTTC

j_call: TRBJ2-1
v_call: TRBV7-2
clone_size: .
d_call: TRBD2
cdr3_aa: CASSHHLGRESRSYNEQFF
cdr3_nt: TGTGCCAGCAGCCACCACCTAGGGCGGGAGTCTAGGTCCTACAATGAGCAGTTCTTC

j_call: TRBJ2-1
v_call: TRBV7-2
clone_size: many
d_call: TRBD1
cdr3_aa: CASSGQGVVNEQFF
cdr3_nt: TGTGCCAGCAGCGGACAGGGGGTGGTCAATGAGCAGTTCTTC

j_call: TRBJ2-5
v_call: TRBV20-1
clone_size: .
d_call: .
cdr3_aa: CSASDRARQGTQYF
cdr3_nt: TGCAGTGCTAGTGATCGGGCACGCCAAGGGACCCAGTACTTC

j_call: TRBJ2-1
v_call: TRBV29-1
clone_size: .
d_call: TRBD1
cdr3_aa: CSVDDRGLDNEQFF
cdr3_nt: TGCAGCGTTGATGACAGGGGGCTGGACAATGAGCAGTTCTTC

j_call: TRBJ1-6
v_call: TRBV28
clone_size: many
d_call: .
cdr3_aa: CASSQYGPGTFRNSPLHF
cdr3_nt: TGTGCCAGCAGTCAATACGGCCCCGGGACATTTAGGAATTCACCCCTCCACTTT

j_call: TRBJ2-3
v_call: TRBV6-2/TRBV6-3
clone_size: .
d_call: .
cdr3_aa: CASSYSQTGAGDTQYF
cdr3_nt: TGTGCCAGCAGTTACTCCCAAACGGGAGCAGGAGATACGCAGTATTTT

j_call: TRBJ1-5
v_call: TRBV7-2
clone_size: .
d_call: .
cdr3_aa: CASGDRNQPQHF
cdr3_nt: TGCGCCAGCGGCGACAGAAATCAGCCCCAGCATTTT

j_call: TRBJ1-4
v_call: TRBV5-5
clone_size: once
d_call: TRBD1
cdr3_aa: CASSRDRGANEKLFF
cdr3_nt: TGTGCCAGCAGCCGCGACAGGGGGGCAAATGAAAAACTGTTTTTT

j_call: TRBJ1-1
v_call: TRBV28
clone_size: few
d_call: .
cdr3_aa: CASSFGGVGLVTFF
cdr3_nt: TGTGCCAGCAGTTTCGGTGGTGTCGGGCTAGTCACTTTCTTT

j_call: TRBJ1-2
v_call: TRBV3-1
clone_size: .
d_call: .
cdr3_aa: CASSQDRQSNYGYTF
cdr3_nt: TGTGCCAGCAGCCAAGATCGCCAGAGTAACTATGGCTACACCTTC